Listed here are 3 T cell receptor beta chains from one sample, sequenced in a study of T cells after yellow fever vaccination. Using its own MiXCR run on the 5' RACE reads, TCRdb lists one record per CDR3 protein. The sample includes approximately 510,000 distinct CDR3 sequences, roughly a fifth seen only once; the top ten take about 16%. The specimen was PBMCs, collected approximately 22 days after the first yellow fever vaccination. The source is a man between 18 and 35 years old who received the YFV17D yellow fever vaccine.

This clonotype was detected a few times. Sequence at one end of the junction differs from germline and may be a read error. V and J are TRBV7-9 and TRBJ1-2, with TRBD1 matching over 10 bases. The CDR3 runs 15 residues. Germline V CDR1 and CDR2: SEHNR, FQNEAQ (reference sequence). CDR3 DNA: TGTGTCAGCAGCCCCGGGACAGGGGCCGTGTGGGGCTACACCTTC. Its protein product is CVSSPGTGAVWGYTF.

The gene calls are TRBV27 and TRBJ1-1; D remains unclear. V lost 6 bases and J 1 base, leaving 9 bases between the germline ends. The CDR3 sequence is 13 residues long. CDR1 is MNHEY, CDR2 SMNVEV, per germline (reference sequence). In nucleotides, the CDR3 is TGTGCCAGCAGGCGGGAGGGGAACACTGAAGCTTTCTTT. Translating it yields CASRREGNTEAFF.

This clonotype came up a few times. CDR3 sequence reads: CSARDAGAGETQYF. In nucleotides, the CDR3 is TGCAGTGCTAGAGATGCGGGGGCGGGGGAGACCCAGTACTTC. The chain is built from TRBV20-1 and TRBJ2-5; possibly TRBD2 for D (7 bases). The germline V gene encodes CDR1 DFQATT and CDR2 SNEGSKA (reference sequence). The CDR3 extends over 14 amino acids. V lost 0 bases to trimming and J lost 5 bases, with 13 bases between them.